The 20 T cell receptor beta chains presented below share a single source sample, sequenced in a study of graft-versus-host responses after intestinal transplantation. Sequencing used immunoSEQ multiplex PCR; TCRdb keeps in-frame clones, though not all of them. This sample carries approximately 33,000 clones, around 83% of them seen once, and the ten largest clones take approximately 20%. These TCRs' antigens remain unknown. Specimen: unstimulated CD8+ T cells sorted from spleen or lymph node cells, collected before intestinal transplant. These receptors all come from a human donor who received an intestinal transplant.

V gene TRBV7-9 combines with J gene TRBJ2-5; 11 nucleotides match TRBD2. Gene TRBJ2-7 matches the end of the DNA better, so the J call may be wrong. Per germline, CDR1 SEHNR and CDR2 FQNEAQ (reference sequence). The CDR3 consists of 16 residues. The CDR3 loop reads CASSLVLAGGPYEQYF. CDR3 sequence (DNA): TGTGCCAGCAGCTTAGTGCTAGCGGGGGGTCCCTACGAGCAGTACTTC.

The chain uses TRBV7-8 and TRBJ2-3; no firm D call. V was trimmed by 4 bases and J by 4 bases, leaving 15 bases between them. CDR3 size: 15 residues. Germline assignment: CDR1 SGHVS and CDR2 FQNEAQ. Here the CDR3 reads CASSSDVSRADTQYF. DNA of the CDR3: TGTGCCAGCAGCTCAGATGTTTCACGGGCAGATACGCAGTATTTT.

V and J are TRBV5-1 and TRBJ2-7; D possibly corresponds to TRBD1 (5 bases). Per germline, CDR1 SGHRS and CDR2 YFSETQ. V lost 2 bases, J lost 7 bases, and 16 bases lay in between. The CDR3 runs to 14 residues. The CDR3: CASSFGLVPGEQYF. The DNA for the CDR3 is TGCGCCAGCAGCTTCGGGCTAGTGCCAGGGGAGCAGTACTTC.

Only a few counts were recorded for this clone. This sequence joins TRBV7-8 and TRBJ2-1; TRBD2 matches 13 bases. Germline V lookup: CDR1 SGHVS, CDR2 FQNEAQ. V lost 5 bases and J lost 0; bases outside the gene matches: 10. This CDR3 region has 19 residues. The CDR3: CASSPNGGTSGTSYNEQFF. The CDR3 region has the DNA TGTGCCAGCAGCCCTAACGGCGGGACTAGCGGGACCTCCTACAATGAGCAGTTCTTC.

CDR3 coding DNA: TGCGCCAGCAGCTGGACAGGGCATCAGCCCCAGCATTTT. This codes for CASSWTGHQPQHF. The chain uses TRBV5-1 and TRBJ1-5, with 8 positions matching TRBD1. With 3 bases clipped from V and 5 bases from J, the junction kept 1 base outside the gene matches. The CDR3 runs 13 residues. Germline V gene lookup returns CDR1 SGHRS and CDR2 YFSETQ. The entire variable domain, with the rest obtained from reference TRBV5-1 and TRBJ1-5, is as follows: KAGVTQTPRYLIKTRGQQVTLSCSPISGHRSVSWYQQTPGQGLQFLFEYFSETQRNKGNFPGRFSGRQFSNSRSEMNVSTLELGDSALYLCASSWTGHQPQHFGDGTRLSIL.

The rearrangement links TRBV5-8 to TRBJ2-7, with D maybe TRBD2 (6 bases). Germline V lookup: CDR1 SGHTS, CDR2 YDEGEE. This CDR3 is 12 amino acids long. The V end lost 4 bases, the J end lost 5 bases, and 10 bases lay between the germline ends. The DNA of the CDR3 is TGTGCCAGCAGCCCGGGGGTCCACGAGCAGTACTTC. Translating gives CASSPGVHEQYF.

The chain is built from TRBV13 and TRBJ2-7; possibly TRBD2 for D (5 bases). Germline V lookup: CDR1 PRHDT, CDR2 FYEKMQ (reference sequence). This CDR3 has 15 residues. The V end was cut by 5 bases, the J end by 6 bases, with 20 bases between. CDR3: CASSLTLGSRSEQYF. The DNA of the CDR3 is TGTGCCAGCAGCCTAACCCTTGGGAGTCGGTCCGAGCAGTACTTC.

The rearrangement uses TRBV4-1 and TRBJ2-5; maybe TRBD2 (5 bases). V lost 4 bases and J 1 base, leaving 10 bases between the germline ends. Germline CDR1 MGHRA, CDR2 YSYEKL. This CDR3 region has 14 residues. The CDR3 protein is CASSPPGVQETQYF. The CDR3 coding sequence is TGCGCCAGCAGCCCCCCCGGGGTCCAAGAGACCCAGTACTTC.

The chain couples TRBV28 to TRBJ1-3, with a weak D call TRBD1 (5 bases). CDR1 is MDHEN and CDR2 is SYDVKM in the germline V gene. Trimming took off 6 bases at V and 2 bases at J, with 17 bases between the two ends. The CDR3 consists of 16 residues. The CDR3 protein is CASSPIPGKTGNTIYF. The CDR3 DNA reads as TGTGCCAGCAGCCCCATCCCAGGGAAGACTGGAAACACCATATATTTT.

The chain is built from TRBV29-1 and TRBJ2-3; 7 bases agree with TRBD1. Germline V CDR1 and CDR2: SQVTM, ANQGSEA. Trimming removed 1 base from V and 0 bases from J; junction bases left unmatched: 10. The length of the CDR3 is 17 residues. The CDR3 reads CSVEVWDSDSSTDTQYF. The CDR3 coding sequence is TGCAGCGTTGAAGTGTGGGACAGTGATTCGAGCACAGATACGCAGTATTTT.

This chain uses TRBV9 with TRBJ2-5; D is ambiguous. The ends were cut back, 0 bases at V and 5 bases at J, with 5 bases in the middle. CDR1 and CDR2 from the germline V gene are SGDLS and YYNGEE. The CDR3 is 12 amino acids. The DNA for the CDR3 is TGTGCCAGCAGCGTAGATTATGAGACCCAGTACTTC. Amino acids: CASSVDYETQYF.

The chain joins TRBV5-8 to TRBJ2-1, with 7 bases aligning to TRBD2. This CDR3 contains 16 residues. Germline V gene sequence: CDR1 SGHTS, CDR2 YDEGEE. After removal of 0 bases from V and 3 bases from J, the junction contained 6 bases not matched to a gene. The CDR3 reads CASSLAGEGYYNEQFF. DNA of the CDR3: TGTGCCAGCAGCTTGGCGGGGGAGGGTTACTACAATGAGCAGTTCTTC.

This clone was detected only a few times. The V call is TRBV6-5, the J call TRBJ1-1; possible D gene TRBD1, 5 bases. V lost 2 bases and J lost 7, with 8 bases in between. Looked up from germline, CDR1 is MNHEY and CDR2 is SVGAGI. The CDR3 is 12 amino acids. The CDR3 spells CASSYPTGEAFF. The CDR3 DNA reads as TGTGCCAGCAGTTACCCCACAGGTGAAGCTTTCTTT.

The chain carries TRBV4-1 and TRBJ2-5, with D maybe TRBD1 (5 bases). The CDR3 is 15 residues long. Trimming took off 0 bases at V and 1 base at J, with 9 bases between the two ends. The germline V gene encodes CDR1 MGHRA and CDR2 YSYEKL. CDR3 coding DNA: TGCGCCAGCAGCCAAGATCTAGGGGTCCAAGAGACCCAGTACTTC. Translation: CASSQDLGVQETQYF.

The chain combines TRBV5-6 with TRBJ1-5, with TRBD1 as a possible D gene (6 bases). V gave up 4 bases and J gave up 9 bases, with 11 bases separating them. Germline CDR1 SGHDT, CDR2 YYEEEE. CDR3 length: 12 residues. The CDR3 here is CASSPGDGPQHF. The DNA of the CDR3 is TGTGCCAGCAGCCCAGGGGACGGGCCCCAGCATTTT.

This CDR3 reads CASSAAGTGRTDTQYF. The DNA for the CDR3 is TGCGCCAGCAGCGCAGCCGGGACAGGTCGCACAGATACGCAGTATTTT. The genes are TRBV5-1 and TRBJ2-3; the match to TRBD1 covers 8 bases. V dropped 4 bases and J dropped 1; count of bases not matched to a gene: 8. The CDR3 length is 16 residues. CDR1 and CDR2 (germline): SGHRS, YFSETQ.

The chain carries TRBV11-2 and TRBJ2-2; D might be TRBD2 (6 bases). Trimming removed 2 bases from V and 6 bases from J, with 7 bases in between. This CDR3 has 13 residues. Germline CDR1 SGHAT, CDR2 FQNNGV. Here the CDR3 reads CASSLTSPGELFF. As DNA, the CDR3 is TGTGCCAGCAGCTTAACTAGCCCCGGGGAGCTGTTTTTT.

The rearrangement links TRBV4-2 to TRBJ1-1, with 7 nucleotides matching TRBD1. V shed 7 bases and J 6 bases; nucleotides not matched to a gene: 5. Per the germline V gene, CDR1 is LGHNA and CDR2 is YNFKEQ. This CDR3 region has 12 residues. The CDR3, as DNA: TGTGCCAGCAAACAGGGGCGGTCTGAAGCTTTCTTT. Amino acids: CASKQGRSEAFF.

The rearrangement links TRBV7-8 to TRBJ1-5; no clear D. The length of the CDR3 is 13 residues. With 1 base removed from V and 4 bases from J, the gap between germline ends came to 5 bases. The germline gives CDR1 SGHVS, CDR2 FQNEAQ. CDR3: CASSLVSNQPQHF. In DNA form, the CDR3 reads TGTGCCAGCAGCTTAGTTAGTAATCAGCCCCAGCATTTT.

The rearrangement joins TRBV7-8 to TRBJ2-7; possibly TRBD2 for D (6 bases). Trimming shortened V by 4 bases and J by 3 bases, and 16 bases separated the two germline ends. The CDR3 has 15 residues. The germline CDR1 and CDR2 sequences are SGHVS and FQNEAQ. The chain's CDR3 is CASSSGDGAGYEQYF. The CDR3 DNA is TGTGCCAGCAGCTCCGGGGACGGAGCGGGCTACGAGCAGTACTTC.